This T cell receptor (beta chain) was identified during a study of Tregs in tolerant kidney transplant recipients. Study outcomes and limitations: No direct test of biological reproducibility was done here.

Clones were sequenced by immunoSEQ multiplex PCR, and TCRdb holds only the in-frame ones, with some missing. Of under 100,000 clones in the sample, approximately 90% are singletons; the top ten hold over 4%. The V gene end was trimmed by 5 bases and the J gene end by 4 bases; junction bases not matched to a gene: 7. The germline V gene has CDR1 MGHRA and CDR2 YSYEKL. The CDR3 is 15 amino acids. Relative to its sample, this clone is medium-sized. What it recognizes is unknown. Other DNA sequences from this sample encode an identical CDR3 as well. The sample was CD8+ T cells from blood. The chain couples TRBV4-1 to TRBJ1-5; 8 nucleotides align to TRBD1. This TCR was sampled from a human donor in good health. The CDR3 DNA sequence: TGCGCCAGCAGCTCGACAGGGGACCCAAATCAGCCCCAGCATTTT. This encodes CASSSTGDPNQPQHF.